A selection of T cell receptor beta chains follows, all from one sample in a study of blood T cell repertoires in COVID-19. The method was immunoSEQ multiplex PCR; TCRdb's version includes in-frame clones alone and lacks a portion of them. The sample has tens of thousands of clones, around 86% seen once. Input material: peripheral blood. The receptor source for this set is a woman of 80 years or more with active or convalescent COVID-19. The CDR3 runs from the conserved cysteine through the conserved F or W. D genes are given only for firm matches. Where a row states a size, it is once, few, many or the class of an expanded clone; other rows omit it.

TGTGCCAGCAGTTTGTCTGACAGGGTGCACTATGGCTACACCTTC	CASSLSDRVHYGYTF	TRBV28	TRBJ1-2	TRBD1	NA
TGTGCCAGCAGCCGTGGAGGGGGGGCCCCCTACGAGCAGTACTTC	CASSRGGGAPYEQYF	TRBV7-2	TRBJ2-7	NA	NA
TGTGCCAGCAGCTTAGCGGCCGGGACAGCTTCCTACGAGCAGTACTTC	CASSLAAGTASYEQYF	TRBV7-2	TRBJ2-7	TRBD1	NA
TGTGCCAGCAGCCCAGGACAGTCCATACGACCATACTCCTACAATGAGCAGTTCTTC	CASSPGQSIRPYSYNEQFF	TRBV5-6	TRBJ2-1	NA	NA
TGTGCCAGCAGTAACCTAGCGGGAGGTTACAATGAGCAGTTCTTC	CASSNLAGGYNEQFF	TRBV6-2/TRBV6-3	TRBJ2-1	TRBD2	few
TGTGCCAGCAGCAAGACCGGGACAGGGGACTATGGCTACACCTTC	CASSKTGTGDYGYTF	TRBV5-4	TRBJ1-2	TRBD1	NA
TGTGCGAGCGGGACAGGGGTTGGGGATACGCAGTATTTT	CASGTGVGDTQYF	TRBV27	TRBJ2-3	TRBD1	NA
TGTGCCAGCAGACCCACAGGGGTTAGGGAAAAACTGTTTTTT	CASRPTGVREKLFF	TRBV2	TRBJ1-4	TRBD1	once
TGTGCCAGCAGCTTAAAAACTAGCGGGGGGGCCACAGATACGCAGTATTTT	CASSLKTSGGATDTQYF	TRBV13	TRBJ2-3	TRBD2	NA
TGTGCCAGCAGTTCCTCGGACAGGGGGGTAGAGACCCAGTACTTC	CASSSSDRGVETQYF	TRBV6-5	TRBJ2-5	TRBD1	NA
TGTGCCAGCAGCCTAGGACAGAACACTGAAGCTTTCTTT	CASSLGQNTEAFF	TRBV7-2	TRBJ1-1	NA	NA
TGTGCCAGCTCAGCCGGGACAGAATACGAGCAGTACTTC	CASSAGTEYEQYF	TRBV18	TRBJ2-7	TRBD1	few
TGCGCCAGCAGCCCGGGGACAGGGGGCTTCTCTGAAGCTTTCTTT	CASSPGTGGFSEAFF	TRBV5-1	TRBJ1-1	TRBD1	NA
TGTGCCAGCAGCTTACAAGCGGGGGCGGCCTACGAGCAGTACTTC	CASSLQAGAAYEQYF	TRBV7-3	TRBJ2-7	TRBD2	NA
TGTGCCAGCAGCAAAGTAGGGGGAGAGCAGTTCTTC	CASSKVGGEQFF	TRBV21-1	TRBJ2-1	NA	NA
TGTGCCAGCAGTTTAGCAATGAACACTGAAGCTTTCTTT	CASSLAMNTEAFF	TRBV2	TRBJ1-1	NA	once
TGTGCCACCAGTGAACCTGGGACAGCTAAAGCTTTCTTT	CATSEPGTAKAFF	TRBV24-1	TRBJ1-1	TRBD1	NA
TGTGCCAGCAGCCAGGACTGGGGAGGAGAAACAGATACGCAGTATTTT	CASSQDWGGETDTQYF	TRBV4-2	TRBJ2-3	NA	many
TGTGCCAGCAGCCAAGATGCAGTGGGGAGGGAAAAACTGTTTTTT	CASSQDAVGREKLFF	TRBV4-2	TRBJ1-4	NA	NA
TGTGCCAGCAGCTTCGGGACTCTCTCAACAGATACGCAGTATTTT	CASSFGTLSTDTQYF	TRBV5-8	TRBJ2-3	NA	once
TGTGCCAGCAGCTTAACCGGGTACACTGAAGCTTTCTTT	CASSLTGYTEAFF	TRBV7-2	TRBJ1-1	NA	NA
TGTGCCAGCAGTTACCTAACCGCGGGACAGGGGGCTCCTATCTCCTACAATGAGCAGTTCTTC	CASSYLTAGQGAPISYNEQFF	TRBV27	TRBJ2-1	TRBD1	NA